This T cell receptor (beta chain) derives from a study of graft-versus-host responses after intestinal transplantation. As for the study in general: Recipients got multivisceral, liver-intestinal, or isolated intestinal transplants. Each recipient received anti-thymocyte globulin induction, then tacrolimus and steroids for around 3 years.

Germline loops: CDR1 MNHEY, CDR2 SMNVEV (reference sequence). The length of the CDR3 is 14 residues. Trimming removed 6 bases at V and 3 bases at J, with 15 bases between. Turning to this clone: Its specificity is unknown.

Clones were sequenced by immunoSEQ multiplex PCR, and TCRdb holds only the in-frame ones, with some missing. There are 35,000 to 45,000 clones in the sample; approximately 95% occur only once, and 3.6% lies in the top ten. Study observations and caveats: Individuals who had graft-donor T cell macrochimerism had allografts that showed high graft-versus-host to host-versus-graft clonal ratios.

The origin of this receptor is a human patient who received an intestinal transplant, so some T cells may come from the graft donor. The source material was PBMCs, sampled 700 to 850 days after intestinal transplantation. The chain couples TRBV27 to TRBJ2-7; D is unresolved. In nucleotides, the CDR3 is TGTGCCAGCAGCTCTGGTTCAGTCTTCTACGAGCAGTACTTC. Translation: CASSSGSVFYEQYF.